This T cell receptor beta chain was recovered during a study of cytomegalovirus exposure and HLA in healthy donors. This clone was picked up a small number of times. The antigen is unknown. Trimming took 6 bases from V and 0 from J, leaving 12 bases between them. This CDR3 spans 14 amino acids. Germline loops: CDR1 SEHNR, CDR2 FQNEAQ (reference sequence). Study-wide findings and caveats: Later analysis showed most CMV-associated TCR beta chains appearing HLA-restricted. Per published accounts, TCR beta sequences correctly predicted the HLA-A and HLA-B alleles of most subjects. For TCR beta chains, V- and J-gene trimming was later linked to a missense DCLRE1C variant. Prior analysis indicated that the majority of TCR beta V segments exhibited productivity approximately 87% or approximately 30% of the time.

Primers included in the PCR were 60 Vbeta and 13 Jbeta primers. Sequencing used immunoSEQ multiplex PCR; TCRdb keeps in-frame clones, though not all of them. Of approximately 100,000 clones in the sample, around two thirds were seen once. The sequencing sample was made of PBMCs. The TCR originated in a man aged 30 to 39 in good health and CMV-seropositive. This chain joins TRBV7-9 and TRBJ2-7; D is uncertain. The CDR3 coding sequence is TGTGCCAGCAGTTCCGGGTCCTCCTCCTACGAGCAGTACTTC. It encodes CASSSGSSSYEQYF.